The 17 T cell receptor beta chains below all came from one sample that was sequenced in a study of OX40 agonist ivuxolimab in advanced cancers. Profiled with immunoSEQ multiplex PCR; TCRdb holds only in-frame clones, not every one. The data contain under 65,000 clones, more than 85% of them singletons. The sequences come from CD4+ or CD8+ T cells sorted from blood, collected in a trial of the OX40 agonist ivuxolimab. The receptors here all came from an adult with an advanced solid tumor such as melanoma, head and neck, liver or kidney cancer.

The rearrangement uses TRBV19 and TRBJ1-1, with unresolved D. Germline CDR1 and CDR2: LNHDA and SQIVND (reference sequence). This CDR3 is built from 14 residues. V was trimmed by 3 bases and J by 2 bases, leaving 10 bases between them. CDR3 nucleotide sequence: TGTGCCAGTAGTATTTTGGGAGGTAACACTGAAGCTTTCTTT. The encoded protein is CASSILGGNTEAFF.

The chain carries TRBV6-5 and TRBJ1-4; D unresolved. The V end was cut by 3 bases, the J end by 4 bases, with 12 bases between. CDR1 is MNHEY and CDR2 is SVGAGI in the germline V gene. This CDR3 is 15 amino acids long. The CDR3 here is CASSYPRGGNEKLFF. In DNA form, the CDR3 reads TGTGCCAGCAGTTATCCCCGCGGTGGTAATGAAAAACTGTTTTTT.

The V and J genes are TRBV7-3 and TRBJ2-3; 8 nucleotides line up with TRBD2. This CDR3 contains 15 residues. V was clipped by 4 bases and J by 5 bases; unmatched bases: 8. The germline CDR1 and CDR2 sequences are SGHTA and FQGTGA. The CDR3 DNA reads TGTGCCAGCAGCTACTCGGGACTAGACGGAGATACGCAGTATTTT. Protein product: CASSYSGLDGDTQYF.

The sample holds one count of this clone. This CDR3 is CASSIAPYGTEAFF. The CDR3, as DNA: TGTGCCAGTAGTATAGCCCCATATGGAACTGAAGCTTTCTTT. The rearrangement links TRBV19 to TRBJ1-1, with D hard to call. Trimming left V 1 base short and J 5 bases short, with 11 bases between. This CDR3 is 14 amino acids long. Germline CDR1 LNHDA, CDR2 SQIVND (reference sequence).

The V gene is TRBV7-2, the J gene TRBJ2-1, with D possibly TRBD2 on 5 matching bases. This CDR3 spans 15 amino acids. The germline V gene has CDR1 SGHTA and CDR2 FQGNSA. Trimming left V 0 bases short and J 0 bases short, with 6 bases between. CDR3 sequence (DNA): TGTGCCAGCAGCTTAGCGGGGAGCTCCTACAATGAGCAGTTCTTC. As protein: CASSLAGSSYNEQFF.

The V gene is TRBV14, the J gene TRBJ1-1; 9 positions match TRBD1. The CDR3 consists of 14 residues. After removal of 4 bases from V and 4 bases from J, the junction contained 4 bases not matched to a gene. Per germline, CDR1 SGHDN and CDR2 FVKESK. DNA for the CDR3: TGTGCCAGCAGCCGGGACAGGGAGGGCACTGAAGCTTTCTTT. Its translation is CASSRDREGTEAFF.

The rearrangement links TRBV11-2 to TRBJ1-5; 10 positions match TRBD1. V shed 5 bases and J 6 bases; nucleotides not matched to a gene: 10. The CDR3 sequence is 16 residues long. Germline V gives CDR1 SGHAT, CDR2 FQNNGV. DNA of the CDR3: TGTGCCAGCAGCCAAGAAGACAGGGGGCAAGGTCAGCCCCAGCATTTT. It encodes CASSQEDRGQGQPQHF. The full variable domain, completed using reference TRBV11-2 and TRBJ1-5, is EAGVAQSPRYKIIEKRQSVAFWCNPISGHATLYWYQQILGQGPKLLIQFQNNGVVDDSQLPKDRFSAERLKGVDSTLKIQPAKLEDSAVYLCASSQEDRGQGQPQHFGDGTRLSIL.

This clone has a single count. CDR3 nucleotide sequence: TGCGCCAGCAGCCAAGTCGGCAGGGGGCGCGGGAACACTGAAGCTTTCTTT. Its protein product is CASSQVGRGRGNTEAFF. The rearrangement uses TRBV4-1 and TRBJ1-1; 8 bases match TRBD1. The junction had 8 bases not matched to a gene; V was cut back by 1 base and J by 1 base. CDR1 is MGHRA and CDR2 is YSYEKL in the germline V gene. CDR3 length: 17 amino acids.

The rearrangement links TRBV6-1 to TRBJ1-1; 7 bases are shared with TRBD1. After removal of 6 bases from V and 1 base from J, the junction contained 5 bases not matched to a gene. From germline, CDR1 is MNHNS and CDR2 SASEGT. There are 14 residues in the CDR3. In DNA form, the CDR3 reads TGTGCCAGCAGCGACAGGGCAGGGAACACTGAAGCTTTCTTT. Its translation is CASSDRAGNTEAFF.

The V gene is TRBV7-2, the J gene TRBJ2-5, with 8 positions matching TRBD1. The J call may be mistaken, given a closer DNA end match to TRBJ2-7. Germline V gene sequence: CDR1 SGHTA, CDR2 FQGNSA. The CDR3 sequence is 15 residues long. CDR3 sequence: CASSRQGPNLYEQYF. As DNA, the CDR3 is TGTGCCAGCAGTCGACAGGGGCCCAACCTTTACGAGCAGTACTTC.

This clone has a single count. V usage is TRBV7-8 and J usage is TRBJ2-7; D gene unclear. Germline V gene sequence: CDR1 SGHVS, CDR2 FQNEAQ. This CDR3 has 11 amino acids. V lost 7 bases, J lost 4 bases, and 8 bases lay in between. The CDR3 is CASIKGYEQYF. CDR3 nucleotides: TGTGCCAGCATCAAGGGTTACGAGCAGTACTTC.

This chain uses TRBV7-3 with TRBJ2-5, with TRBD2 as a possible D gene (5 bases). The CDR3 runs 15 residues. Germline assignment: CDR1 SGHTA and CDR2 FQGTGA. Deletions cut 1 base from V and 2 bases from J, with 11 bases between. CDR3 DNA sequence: TGTGCCAGCAGCTTAATGGGCGGGCCTCAAGAGACCCAGTACTTC. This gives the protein CASSLMGGPQETQYF.

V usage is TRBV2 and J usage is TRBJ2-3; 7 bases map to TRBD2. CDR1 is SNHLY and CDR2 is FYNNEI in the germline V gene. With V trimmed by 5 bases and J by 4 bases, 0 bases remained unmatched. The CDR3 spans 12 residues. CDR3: CASSTSADTQYF. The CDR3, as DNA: TGTGCCAGCAGTACTAGCGCAGATACGCAGTATTTT.

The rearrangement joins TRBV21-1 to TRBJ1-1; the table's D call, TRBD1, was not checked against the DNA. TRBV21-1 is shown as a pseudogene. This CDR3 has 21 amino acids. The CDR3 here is CASRFKGPSVQGTRGNTEAFF. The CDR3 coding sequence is TGTGCCAGCAGGTTTAAAGGTCCCTCGGTACAGGGGACTCGGGGGAACACTGAAGCTTTCTTT.

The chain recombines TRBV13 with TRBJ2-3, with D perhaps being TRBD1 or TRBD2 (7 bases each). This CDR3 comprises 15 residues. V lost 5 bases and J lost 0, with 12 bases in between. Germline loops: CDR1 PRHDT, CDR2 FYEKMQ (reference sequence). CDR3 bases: TGTGCCAGCAGCCCCCAGGGGGGGAGCACAGATACGCAGTATTTT. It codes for CASSPQGGSTDTQYF.

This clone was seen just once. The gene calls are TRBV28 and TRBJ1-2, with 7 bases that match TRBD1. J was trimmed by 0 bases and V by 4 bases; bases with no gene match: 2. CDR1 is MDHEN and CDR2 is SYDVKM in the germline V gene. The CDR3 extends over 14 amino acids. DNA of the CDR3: TGTGCCAGCAGTTACGGGACAGCTAACTATGGCTACACCTTC. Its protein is CASSYGTANYGYTF.

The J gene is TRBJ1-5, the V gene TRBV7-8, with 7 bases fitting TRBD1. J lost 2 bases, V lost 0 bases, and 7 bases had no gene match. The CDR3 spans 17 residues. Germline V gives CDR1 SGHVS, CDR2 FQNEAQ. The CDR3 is CASSLAVFTGGNQPQHF. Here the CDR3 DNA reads TGTGCCAGCAGCTTAGCCGTATTTACAGGGGGCAATCAGCCCCAGCATTTT.